The 32 T cell receptor beta chains listed next were all sequenced from one sample in a study of glioma-infiltrating T cells after dendritic cell vaccination. The repertoire was sequenced with immunoSEQ multiplex PCR; TCRdb's copy has only in-frame clones and lacks some. The table lists about 21,000 clones, 70% to 80% of them singletons. The material was blood, obtained before dendritic cell vaccination. Every receptor here comes from a human donor with glioblastoma.

CDR3 protein: CASSLEGAMDEQFF. CDR3 coding DNA: TGCGCCAGCAGCTTGGAGGGGGCAATGGATGAGCAGTTCTTC. V usage is TRBV5-1 and J usage is TRBJ2-1; 7 nucleotides line up with TRBD1. From germline, CDR1 is SGHRS and CDR2 YFSETQ. Trimming at V came to 0 bases and at J to 8 bases, leaving 5 bases not matched to a gene. The CDR3 runs 14 residues.

The chain carries TRBV29-1 and TRBJ2-3; 14 bases map to TRBD2. Unmatched junction bases numbered 10, after V lost 3 bases and J lost 2 bases. The germline CDR1 and CDR2 sequences are SQVTM and ANQGSEA. The CDR3 runs to 18 residues. CDR3 region: CSVEVGTSGSPTTDTQYF. The CDR3 bases are TGCAGCGTTGAGGTAGGGACTAGCGGGAGCCCCACCACAGATACGCAGTATTTT.

By its share, this clone is medium-sized. Written as DNA, the CDR3 is TGTGCCAGCAGCTCACTACGAGGCGGTTACACAGATACGCAGTATTTT. It encodes CASSSLRGGYTDTQYF. The chain combines TRBV7-3 with TRBJ2-3, with unresolved D. The CDR3 consists of 16 residues. Looked up from germline, CDR1 is SGHTA and CDR2 is FQGTGA. With 4 bases removed from V and 2 bases from J, the gap between germline ends came to 16 bases. The full variable domain, in which reference TRBV7-3 and TRBJ2-3 provide the parts outside the CDR3, is GAGVSQTPSNKVTEKGKYVELRCDPISGHTALYWYRQSLGQGPEFLIYFQGTGAADDSGLPNDRFFAVRPEGSVSTLKIQRTERGDSAVYLCASSSLRGGYTDTQYFGPGTRLTVL.

Here the CDR3 reads CASSQDAAGVSYEQYF. The CDR3 region has the DNA TGTGCCAGCAGCCAAGATGCGGCGGGAGTTTCCTACGAGCAGTACTTC. The chain recombines TRBV4-2 with TRBJ2-7; 7 nucleotides line up with TRBD2. Germline trimming cut 0 bases from V and 1 base from J; bases unmatched to any gene: 6. CDR3 size: 16 residues. CDR1 is LGHNA, CDR2 YNFKEQ, per germline.

V is TRBV7-9 and J is TRBJ2-7, with 10 positions matching TRBD1. The CDR3 covers 16 residues. The germline gives CDR1 SEHNR, CDR2 FQNEAQ (reference sequence). J gave up 5 bases and V 5 bases, and 12 bases lay outside the gene matches. The CDR3 loop is CASSTVGGDRGNEQYF. The CDR3 region has the DNA TGTGCCAGCAGCACCGTCGGAGGGGACAGGGGCAACGAGCAGTACTTC.

The rearrangement links TRBV7-9 to TRBJ1-3; D perhaps matches TRBD1 (6 bases). The V gene's germline CDR1 is SEHNR and CDR2 FQNEAQ (reference sequence). The CDR3 has 15 amino acids. With 5 bases removed from V and 2 bases from J, the gap between germline ends came to 13 bases. CDR3 nucleotide sequence: TGTGCCAGCAGCCCAGGGGCCGGGACTGGAAACACCATATATTTT. It specifies CASSPGAGTGNTIYF.

J is TRBJ1-2 and V is TRBV8-2; TRBD1, the table's D call, lacks a check against the DNA. TRBV8-2 is termed a pseudogene. The CDR3 length is 15 residues. The CDR3 DNA sequence: TGTGGCACTAGGGGCAGGATAAGAAAGACCTATGGCTACACCTTC. Encoded protein: CGTRGRIRKTYGYTF.

V and J are TRBV4-3 and TRBJ1-4, with 8 nucleotides matching TRBD1. The V and J ends lost 0 bases and 6 bases, in that order; junction bases with no gene match: 6. The CDR3 spans 16 residues. Germline V lookup: CDR1 LGHNA, CDR2 YSLEER. CDR3 DNA sequence: TGCGCCAGCAGCCAAGATCGTCAGGGGGCGGATGAAAAACTGTTTTTT. This codes for CASSQDRQGADEKLFF.

This sequence joins TRBV7-9 and TRBJ1-2; D is perhaps TRBD1 (5 bases). This CDR3 comprises 15 residues. Germline CDR1 is SEHNR and CDR2 is FQNEAQ (reference sequence). V was clipped by 1 base and J by 2 bases, with 11 bases between them. This CDR3 reads CASSLGGRVNYGYTF. As DNA, the CDR3 is TGTGCCAGCAGCTTAGGGGGCAGGGTGAACTATGGCTACACCTTC.

The rearrangement links TRBV4-2 to TRBJ2-5, with unresolved D. V was clipped by 0 bases and J by 4 bases, with 6 bases between them. The CDR3 is made up of 13 amino acids. CDR1 and CDR2 from the germline V gene are LGHNA and YNFKEQ. The CDR3 here is CASSQEAGETQYF. CDR3 coding DNA: TGTGCCAGCAGCCAAGAAGCAGGAGAGACCCAGTACTTC.

The chain carries TRBV11-2 and TRBJ1-6; 8 bases match TRBD1. This CDR3 contains 16 residues. V lost 6 bases and J lost 1; bases outside the gene matches: 5. Per germline, CDR1 SGHAT and CDR2 FQNNGV. CDR3 region: CASSLTGESYNSPLHF. The CDR3 nucleotides read TGTGCCAGCAGTTTGACAGGGGAATCCTATAATTCACCCCTCCACTTT.

This chain joins TRBV27 and TRBJ1-1, with D hard to call. This CDR3 comprises 13 residues. V was pared by 5 bases and J by 0 bases, with 7 bases between. The V gene's germline CDR1 is MNHEY and CDR2 SMNVEV (reference sequence). CDR3 loop: CASSALMNTEAFF. Here the CDR3 DNA reads TGTGCCAGCAGTGCGTTAATGAACACTGAAGCTTTCTTT.

This clone was picked up one time. The CDR3 loop is CSVDGARLEDEQFF. CDR3 in DNA: TGCAGCGTTGATGGGGCCCGTCTTGAGGATGAGCAGTTCTTC. V gene TRBV29-1 combines with J gene TRBJ2-1, with D perhaps matching TRBD1 (5 bases). In germline, CDR1 is SQVTM, CDR2 ANQGSEA. Trimming removed 3 bases at V and 8 bases at J, with 17 bases between. There are 14 residues in the CDR3.

The CDR3 sequence is CASSLDTTSGSKYEQYF. Written as DNA, the CDR3 is TGCGCCAGCAGCTTGGACACGACTAGCGGGAGTAAATACGAGCAGTACTTC. The V call is TRBV5-1, the J call TRBJ2-7; TRBD2 aligns across 12 bases. This CDR3 spans 17 amino acids. The junction had 8 bases not matched to a gene; V was cut back by 0 bases and J by 4 bases. Germline lookup yields CDR1 SGHRS and CDR2 YFSETQ.

This clone has just a few counts. The chain joins TRBV28 to TRBJ2-1; 7 nucleotides agree with TRBD1. J gave up 5 bases and V 5 bases, and 6 bases lay outside the gene matches. The CDR3 length is 14 residues. CDR1 is MDHEN and CDR2 is SYDVKM in the germline V gene. The CDR3 reads CASSRIQGNNEQFF. Written as DNA, the CDR3 is TGTGCCAGCAGTCGGATACAGGGGAACAATGAGCAGTTCTTC. Full variable domain (outside the CDR3, taken from reference TRBV28 and TRBJ2-1): DVKVTQSSRYLVKRTGEKVFLECVQDMDHENMFWYRQDPGLGLRLIYFSYDVKMKEKGDIPEGYSVSREKKERFSLILESASTNQTSMYLCASSRIQGNNEQFFGPGTRLTVL.

V and J are TRBV19 and TRBJ1-5; a possible D gene is TRBD1 (5 bases). Germline V CDR1 and CDR2: LNHDA, SQIVND (reference sequence). Between the trimmed V and J ends, which lost 6 bases and 5 bases, there was a span of 14 bases. This CDR3 is 14 amino acids long. The CDR3 protein is CASSDPGGDQPQHF. Here the CDR3 DNA reads TGTGCCAGTAGCGACCCGGGGGGAGATCAGCCCCAGCATTTT.

The chain uses TRBV18 and TRBJ2-3, with D unclear. CDR1 KGHSH and CDR2 LQKENI come from the germline V gene. The CDR3 is 14 residues long. Trimming took off 3 bases at V and 0 bases at J, with 7 bases between the two ends. This CDR3 is CASSPPTSTDTQYF. CDR3 in DNA: TGTGCCAGCTCACCTCCGACTAGCACAGATACGCAGTATTTT.

The chain carries TRBV7-9 and TRBJ2-4, with 8 nucleotides matching TRBD1. Losses at the gene ends were 4 bases for V and 13 bases for J; bases not matched to a gene: 9. This CDR3 has 13 residues. Germline values: CDR1 SEHNR, CDR2 FQNEAQ (reference sequence). CDR3 region: CASSSSLRGQQYF. In DNA form, the CDR3 reads TGTGCCAGCAGCTCGAGCCTCAGGGGGCAACAGTACTTC.

The chain is built from TRBV7-8 and TRBJ2-1; D gene uncertain. CDR1 and CDR2 (germline): SGHVS, FQNEAQ. V was trimmed by 1 base and J by 6 bases, leaving 13 bases between them. This CDR3 is built from 15 residues. CDR3 sequence: CASSLEPTLGNEQFF. The CDR3 DNA sequence: TGTGCCAGCAGCTTAGAGCCAACCCTTGGCAATGAGCAGTTCTTC.

The rearrangement joins TRBV6-5 to TRBJ1-2; 9 bases fit TRBD1. V lost 6 bases to trimming and J lost 2 bases; unmatched junction nucleotides: 4. Germline assignment: CDR1 MNHEY and CDR2 SVGAGI. The CDR3 is made up of 14 amino acids. For the CDR3, the DNA is TGTGCCAGCAGGGACAGGGGCAGGAACTATGGCTACACCTTC. This encodes CASRDRGRNYGYTF.

This clone was recorded only once. V usage is TRBV30 and J usage is TRBJ2-5; D remains unclear. Germline V gives CDR1 GTSNPN, CDR2 SVGIG (reference sequence). The CDR3 spans 14 residues. Deletions cut 3 bases from V and 0 bases from J, with 11 bases between. The DNA of the CDR3 is TGTGCCTGGAGGACCCTAGGCTACCAAGAGACCCAGTACTTC. This gives the protein CAWRTLGYQETQYF.

This clone was observed a handful of times. Other DNA sequences in the sample encode the same CDR3. The V and J genes are TRBV6-5 and TRBJ2-5; D is possibly TRBD2 (6 bases). V was shortened by 2 bases and J by 5 bases, with 15 bases between the two germline ends. Germline-derived CDR1 and CDR2 are MNHEY and SVGAGI. This CDR3 is 15 amino acids long. Written as DNA, the CDR3 is TGTGCCAGCAGTTACGGGACTGGAGGCCGGGAGACCCAGTACTTC. Translating it yields CASSYGTGGRETQYF.

In its sample, this clone was seen once. The V and J genes are TRBV7-2 and TRBJ2-7; 10 positions agree with TRBD1. The J segment lost 1 base and the V segment lost 4 bases, leaving 7 bases of the junction unmatched. Germline loops: CDR1 SGHTA, CDR2 FQGNSA. This CDR3 has 16 amino acids. CDR3 sequence (DNA): TGTGCCAGCAGCTCTCGGCGGACAGGGGGATCCTACGAGCAGTACTTC. Translated, it gives CASSSRRTGGSYEQYF.

The chain links TRBV9 to TRBJ2-3, with TRBD2 matching over 8 bases. Germline V gene data show CDR1 as SGDLS and CDR2 as YYNGEE. The CDR3 extends over 17 amino acids. Trimming at V came to 0 bases and at J to 5 bases, leaving 11 bases not matched to a gene. The CDR3 region is CASSVGWLAGRGDTQYF. The CDR3 DNA sequence: TGTGCCAGCAGCGTAGGCTGGCTAGCGGGTAGGGGAGATACGCAGTATTTT.

The rearrangement uses TRBV9 and TRBJ2-1; a weak D match, TRBD2 (6 bases). CDR1 and CDR2 from the germline V gene are SGDLS and YYNGEE. This CDR3 comprises 15 residues. Trimming removed 0 bases from V and 6 bases from J, with 13 bases in between. CDR3 DNA sequence: TGTGCCAGCAGCGTAGGGGGTAGCGGTCGCAATGAGCAGTTCTTC. It translates to CASSVGGSGRNEQFF.

V gene TRBV19 combines with J gene TRBJ2-7; 7 nucleotides match TRBD1. Germline trimming cut 8 bases from V and 1 base from J; bases unmatched to any gene: 8. This CDR3 is 14 amino acids long. Germline CDR1 LNHDA, CDR2 SQIVND (reference sequence). CDR3 nucleotides: TGTGCCAGTTCCCGACAGGGCGATTCCTACGAGCAGTACTTC. Its protein product is CASSRQGDSYEQYF.

CDR3 in DNA: TGTGCCAGCAGCTTTTTCACCGCTAGGGGTAATGAGCAGTTCTTC. As protein: CASSFFTARGNEQFF. V is TRBV7-2 and J is TRBJ2-1; TRBD1 is a possible D gene (5 bases). Trimming took 3 bases from V and 7 from J, leaving 16 bases between them. Per germline, CDR1 SGHTA and CDR2 FQGNSA. The CDR3 runs 15 residues.

The rearrangement links TRBV10-3 to TRBJ1-3; perhaps TRBD1 as D (5 bases). Per the germline V gene, CDR1 is ENHRY and CDR2 is SYGVKD. The V and J ends lost 5 bases and 0 bases respectively, with 14 bases between them. The CDR3 has 16 amino acids. The CDR3 sequence: CAISRIQAASGNTIYF. The CDR3 DNA is TGTGCCATCAGTCGTATACAGGCGGCCTCTGGAAACACCATATATTTT.

V gene TRBV4-3 combines with J gene TRBJ2-7; the D gene is possibly TRBD1 (6 bases). Trimming removed 1 base at V and 0 bases at J, with 16 bases between. The germline CDR1 and CDR2 sequences are LGHNA and YSLEER. The CDR3 runs 17 residues. The CDR3, as DNA: TGCGCCAGCAGCCAAGGCCTCAAGGGGGTCTCCTCCTACGAGCAGTACTTC. It is translated as CASSQGLKGVSSYEQYF.

The genes are TRBV29-1 and TRBJ2-7; D might be TRBD1 (6 bases). The V gene lost 7 bases and the J gene lost 0 bases, with 10 bases spanning the gap. The CDR3 totals 12 residues. In germline, CDR1 is SQVTM, CDR2 ANQGSEA. The CDR3 region has the DNA TGCAGCGCAGCGGACAGCTCCTACGAGCAGTACTTC. This encodes CSAADSSYEQYF.

The V and J genes are TRBV27 and TRBJ2-1; 9 nucleotides line up with TRBD1. CDR1 is MNHEY and CDR2 is SMNVEV in the germline V gene (reference sequence). J lost 5 bases, V lost 5 bases, and 7 bases had no gene match. The CDR3 consists of 15 residues. CDR3 protein: CASSQYRGQNNEQFF. The CDR3 DNA is TGTGCCAGCAGTCAATACAGGGGGCAAAACAATGAGCAGTTCTTC.

The chain employs TRBV5-8 and TRBJ2-5; D is undetermined. The CDR3 contains 12 residues. The V end lost 7 bases, the J end lost 1 base, and 8 bases lay between the germline ends. CDR1 and CDR2 from the germline V gene are SGHTS and YDEGEE. CDR3 protein: CASSQSQETQYF. The CDR3, as DNA: TGTGCCAGCTCCCAGTCCCAAGAGACCCAGTACTTC. The complete variable domain, with remaining parts taken from reference TRBV5-8 and TRBJ2-5, reads EAGVTQSPTHLIKTRGQQATLRCSPISGHTSVYWYQQALGLGLQFLLWYDEGEERNRGNFPPRFSGRQFPNYSSELNVNALELEDSALYLCASSQSQETQYFGPGTRLLVL.